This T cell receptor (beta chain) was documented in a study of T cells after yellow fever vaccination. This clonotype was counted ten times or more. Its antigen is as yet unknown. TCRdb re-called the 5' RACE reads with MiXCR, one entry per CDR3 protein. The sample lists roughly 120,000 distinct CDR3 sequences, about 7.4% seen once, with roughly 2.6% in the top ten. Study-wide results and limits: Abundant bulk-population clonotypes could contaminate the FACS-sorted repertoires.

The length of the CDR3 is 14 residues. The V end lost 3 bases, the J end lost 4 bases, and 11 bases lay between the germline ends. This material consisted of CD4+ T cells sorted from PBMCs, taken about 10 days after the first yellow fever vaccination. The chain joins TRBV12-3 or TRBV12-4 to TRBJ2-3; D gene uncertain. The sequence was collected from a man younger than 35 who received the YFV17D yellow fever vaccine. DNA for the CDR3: TGTGCCAGCAGTTTTTCCCAGACTGCAGATACGCAGTATTTT. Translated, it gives CASSFSQTADTQYF.